The present entry profiles one TCR beta chain with its context. Its antigen is not known. The junction departs from germline at one end; a sequencing error may be responsible. This record belongs to a study of human thymus T cells. Immunologically healthy infants in Finland undergoing congenital heart defect surgery were the donors. Only four of the eight donors provided an approximately 0.45-1 mL blood sample. The CDR3 contains 16 residues. Germline V CDR1 and CDR2: SGHTA, FQGTGA. The study, taken as a whole, reports: Repertoires from thymus and blood appeared to show biased V and J gene usage.

Libraries were prepared by immunoSEQ multiplex PCR; TCRdb keeps only in-frame clonotypes and omits some of them. The sample includes more than 50,000 clones, approximately 95% of them seen just once. The chain recombines TRBV7-3 with TRBJ2-3, with 13 bases that match TRBD2. Sample: blood. This clonotype originated in a boy younger than two with a congenital heart defect but otherwise immunologically healthy. The CDR3, as DNA: TGCGCCAGCAGCCCTTCCGGGACTAGCGGGAAGAATACGCAGTATTTT. Its protein product is CASSPSGTSGKNTQYF.